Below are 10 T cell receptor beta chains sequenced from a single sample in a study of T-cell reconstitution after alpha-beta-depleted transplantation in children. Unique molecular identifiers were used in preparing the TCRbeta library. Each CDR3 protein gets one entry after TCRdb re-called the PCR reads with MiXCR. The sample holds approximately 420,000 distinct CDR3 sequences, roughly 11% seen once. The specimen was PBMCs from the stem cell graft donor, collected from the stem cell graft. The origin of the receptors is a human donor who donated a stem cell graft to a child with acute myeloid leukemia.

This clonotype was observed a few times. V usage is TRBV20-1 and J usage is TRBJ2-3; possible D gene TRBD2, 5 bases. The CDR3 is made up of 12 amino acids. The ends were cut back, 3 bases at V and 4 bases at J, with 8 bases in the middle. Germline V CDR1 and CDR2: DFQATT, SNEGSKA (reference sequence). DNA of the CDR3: TGCAGTGCTAGCCCTAGCCCAGATACGCAGTATTTT. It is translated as CSASPSPDTQYF.

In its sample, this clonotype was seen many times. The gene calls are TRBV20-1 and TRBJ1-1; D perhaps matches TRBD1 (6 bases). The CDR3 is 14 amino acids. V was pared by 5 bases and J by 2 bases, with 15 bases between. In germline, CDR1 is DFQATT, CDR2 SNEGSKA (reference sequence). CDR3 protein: CSAGRDTVNTEAFF. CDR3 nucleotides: TGCAGTGCTGGACGGGACACGGTAAACACTGAAGCTTTCTTT.

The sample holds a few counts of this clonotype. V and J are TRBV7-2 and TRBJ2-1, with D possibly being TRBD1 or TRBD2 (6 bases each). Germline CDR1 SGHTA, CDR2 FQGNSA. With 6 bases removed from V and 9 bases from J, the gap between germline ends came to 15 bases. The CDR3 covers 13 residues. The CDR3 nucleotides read TGTGCCAGCAGTCTAGAGGGGGGTGGTGAGCAGTTCTTC. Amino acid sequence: CASSLEGGGEQFF.

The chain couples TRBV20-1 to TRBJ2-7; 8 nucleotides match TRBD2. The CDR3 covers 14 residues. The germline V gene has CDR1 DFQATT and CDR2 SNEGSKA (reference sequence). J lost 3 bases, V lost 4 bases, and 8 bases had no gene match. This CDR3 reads CSATGTRSNYEQYF. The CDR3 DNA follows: TGCAGTGCTACCGGGACTAGGAGCAACTACGAGCAGTACTTC.

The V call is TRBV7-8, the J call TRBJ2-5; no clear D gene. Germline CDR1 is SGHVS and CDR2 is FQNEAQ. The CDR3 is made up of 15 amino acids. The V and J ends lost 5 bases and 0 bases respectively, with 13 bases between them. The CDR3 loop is CASSPAWEDQETQYF. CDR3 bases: TGTGCCAGCAGCCCAGCGTGGGAAGACCAAGAGACCCAGTACTTC.

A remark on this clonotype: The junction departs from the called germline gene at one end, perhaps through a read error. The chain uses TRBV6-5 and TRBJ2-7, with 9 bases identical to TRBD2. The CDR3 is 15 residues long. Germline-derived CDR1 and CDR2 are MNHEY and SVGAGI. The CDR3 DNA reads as TGTGCCAGCAGTGACTCCGGGACTAGCCTAACCGAGCAGTACTTC. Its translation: CASSDSGTSLTEQYF.

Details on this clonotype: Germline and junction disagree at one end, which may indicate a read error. CDR3 residues: CASSAGGLGF. For the CDR3, the DNA is TGTGCCAGCAGCGCGGGGGGGCTGGGCTTC. This chain connects TRBV7-9 to TRBJ2-1; TRBD2 matches at 9 bases. This CDR3 region has 10 residues. Germline V gene data show CDR1 as SEHNR and CDR2 as FQNEAQ (reference sequence). Full variable domain (missing parts from reference TRBV7-9 and TRBJ2-1): DTGVSQNPRHKITKRGQNVTFRCDPISEHNRLYWYRQTLGQGPEFLTYFQNEAQLEKSRLLSDRFSAERPKGSFSTLEIQRTEQGDSAMYLCASSAGGLGFGPGTRLTVL.

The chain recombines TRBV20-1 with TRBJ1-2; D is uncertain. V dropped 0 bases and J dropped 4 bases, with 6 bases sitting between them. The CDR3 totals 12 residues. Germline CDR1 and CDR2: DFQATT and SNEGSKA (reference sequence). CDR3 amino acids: CSAREGVYGYTF. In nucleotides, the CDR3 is TGCAGTGCTAGAGAAGGAGTCTATGGCTACACCTTC.

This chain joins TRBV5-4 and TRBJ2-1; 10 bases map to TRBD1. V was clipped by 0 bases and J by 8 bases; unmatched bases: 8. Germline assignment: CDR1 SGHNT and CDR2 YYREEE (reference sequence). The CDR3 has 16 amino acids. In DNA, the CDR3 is TGTGCCAGCAGCTTGGGGGCGGGACAGGGGAGCGATGAGCAGTTCTTC. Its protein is CASSLGAGQGSDEQFF.

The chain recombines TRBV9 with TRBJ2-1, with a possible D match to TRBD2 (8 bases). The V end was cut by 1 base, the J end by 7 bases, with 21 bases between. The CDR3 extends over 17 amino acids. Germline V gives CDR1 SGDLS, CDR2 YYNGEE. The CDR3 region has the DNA TGTGCCAGCAGCGTAAGCGGGAGAGGGGGGGGACAGAATGAGCAGTTCTTC. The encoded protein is CASSVSGRGGGQNEQFF.